A selection of T cell receptor beta chains follows, all from one sample in a study of neoadjuvant anti-PD-1 for oral cavity cancer. Only in-frame clones appear in the TCRdb table, and some are missing; sequencing was by immunoSEQ multiplex PCR. The sample gives about 68,000 clones, approximately 85% of which show up once; roughly 3.4% is in the top ten. The specimen comprised PBMCs, sampled after nivolumab (anti-PD-1) treatment. Source of these receptors: a person aged 35-79 years with oral cavity squamous cell carcinoma. Both conserved end residues are part of each CDR3. The order of the fields is J gene, clone size, D gene, V gene, CDR3 protein, CDR3 DNA. The D gene is left open where the match is weak. Rows give clone size only sometimes, using once, few, many, or a class for an expanded clone.

TRBJ2-1 | once | TRBD2 | TRBV19 | CASSIGGGRNEQFF | TGTGCCAGTAGTATTGGCGGCGGGAGGAATGAGCAGTTCTTC
TRBJ2-1 | . | . | TRBV10-2 | CASSELGDEQFF | TGCGCCAGCAGTGAGTTGGGAGATGAGCAGTTCTTC
TRBJ2-7 | . | . | TRBV2 | CASRADSYEQYF | TGTGCCAGCAGGGCTGACAGCTACGAGCAGTACTTC
TRBJ1-2 | . | . | TRBV2 | CASRAGASVSGYTF | TGTGCCAGCAGAGCAGGGGCGTCCGTAAGTGGCTACACCTTC
TRBJ2-7 | . | . | TRBV6-5 | CASSYRRGTPYF | TGTGCCAGCAGTTACCGACGCGGGACGCCTTACTTC
TRBJ2-3 | . | . | TRBV7-3 | CASSGTGTDTQYF | TGTGCCAGCAGCGGGACGGGCACAGATACGCAGTATTTT
TRBJ2-7 | few | TRBD2 | TRBV6-6 | CASTVLAGAREQYF | TGTGCCAGCACCGTACTAGCGGGAGCACGCGAGCAGTACTTC
TRBJ2-1 | few | . | TRBV6-5 | CASRADGTISNEQFF | TGTGCCAGCAGGGCAGACGGGACAATTAGTAATGAGCAGTTCTTC
TRBJ1-3 | . | TRBD1 | TRBV28 | CASRRQGADGNTIYF | TGTGCCAGCAGGCGACAGGGGGCTGATGGAAACACCATATATTTT
TRBJ1-1 | once | . | TRBV30 | CAGPGSITEAFF | TGTGCCGGCCCAGGGAGTATCACTGAAGCTTTCTTT